These 9 T cell receptor beta chains originate from one sample sequenced in a study of regulatory T cells in long-lasting Graves disease. Time point meaning: newly diagnosed GD, antithyroid drugs for less than 3 months. Researchers made the TCR library from RNA that was extracted from PBMCs. Arm-PCR of CDR3 regions and iRepertoire HTBI primers were the basis on which TCR beta libraries were built. TCRdb itself ran the multiplex PCR reads through MiXCR, one entry per CDR3 protein. The sample records 550,000 to 650,000 distinct CDR3 sequences, about 16% being singletons. The same specimen was also included in a second study, on T cells in Graves' hyperthyroidism and ophthalmopathy.

The source was peripheral blood mononuclear cells (PBMCs), collected at new diagnosis, from a patient treated with antithyroid drugs. The source is a man between 18 and 29 years old with Graves disease.

The genes are TRBV30 and TRBJ1-6, with TRBD1 as a possible D gene (6 bases). This CDR3 contains 14 residues. Germline CDR1 is GTSNPN and CDR2 is SVGIG (reference sequence). With 0 bases removed from V and 10 bases from J, the gap between germline ends came to 13 bases. The CDR3 loop reads CAWSVGTTRSPLHF. CDR3 coding DNA: TGTGCCTGGAGTGTGGGGACAACAAGATCACCCCTCCACTTT.

This clonotype was counted at least ten times. The rearrangement links TRBV20-1 to TRBJ2-1; 9 nucleotides match TRBD2. The CDR3 totals 16 residues. The germline gives CDR1 DFQATT, CDR2 SNEGSKA (reference sequence). V lost 6 bases, J lost 6 bases, and 15 bases stayed unmatched. The CDR3 here is CSASFQGTSSPNEQFF. CDR3 in DNA: TGCAGTGCCTCCTTTCAAGGGACTAGCTCCCCCAATGAGCAGTTCTTC.

About this clonotype: This sequence may be a read error, since a much larger clone differs from it by one base. This chain joins TRBV6-2 or TRBV6-3 and TRBJ2-3; the match to TRBD1 covers 8 bases. V lost 5 bases to trimming and J lost 6 bases; unmatched junction nucleotides: 7. CDR1 is MNHEY and CDR2 is SVGEGT in the germline V gene. The CDR3 loop spans 14 amino acids. The CDR3 nucleotides are TGTGCCAGCAGTGAAGCAGGGGGCGCGGATACGCAGTATTTT. Translated, it gives CASSEAGGADTQYF.

The rearrangement joins TRBV20-1 to TRBJ2-5; 11 bases agree with TRBD2. Germline CDR1 reads DFQATT; CDR2 reads SNEGSKA (reference sequence). Losses at the gene ends were 3 bases for V and 7 bases for J; bases not matched to a gene: 10. The CDR3 consists of 15 residues. The CDR3 DNA is TGCAGTGCTAGCGATAGCGGGAGGGCTTATATGACCCAGTACTTC. Translated, it gives CSASDSGRAYMTQYF.

In regard to this clonotype: The conserved closing phenylalanine or tryptophan is absent in this CDR3, likely reflecting a read error. The genes are TRBV7-6 and TRBJ1-3; D gene ambiguous. Germline CDR1 and CDR2: SGHVS and FNYEAQ. CDR3 size: 16 residues. Trimming took off 4 bases at V and 4 bases at J, with 17 bases between the two ends. The CDR3 protein is CASSSTVSQLGNTIYS. CDR3 DNA sequence: TGTGCCAGCAGCTCAACCGTAAGCCAGCTCGGAAACACCATATATTCT.

The chain recombines TRBV15 with TRBJ1-5; a weak D match, TRBD1 (6 bases). The ends were cut back, 0 bases at V and 4 bases at J, with 10 bases in the middle. The CDR3 is 15 amino acids. CDR1 and CDR2 from the germline V gene are LNHNV and YYDKDF (reference sequence). Written as DNA, the CDR3 is TGTGCCACCAGCAGAGATCCGGGGGCAAATCAGCCCCAGCATTTT. It codes for CATSRDPGANQPQHF. The full variable domain, in which reference TRBV15 and TRBJ1-5 provide the parts outside the CDR3, is DAMVIQNPRYQVTQFGKPVTLSCSQTLNHNVMYWYQQKSSQAPKLLFHYYDKDFNNEADTPDNFQSRRPNTSFCFLDIRSPGLGDTAMYLCATSRDPGANQPQHFGDGTRLSIL.

In this sample, this clonotype turned up a few times. With a much larger clone just one base away, this may be a read error. V gene TRBV6-2 or TRBV6-3 combines with J gene TRBJ2-7; TRBD2 agrees at 7 bases. Germline V gene sequence: CDR1 MNHEY, CDR2 SVGEGT. The length of the CDR3 is 17 residues. With V trimmed by 5 bases and J by 3 bases, 16 bases remained unmatched. Here the CDR3 DNA reads TGTGCCAGCAGTGAAGAAGAGCGGGGCCCCCCCCTCTACGAGCAGTACTTC. Its translation: CASSEEERGPPLYEQYF.

The V and J genes are TRBV12-3 or TRBV12-4 and TRBJ2-7, with TRBD2 identical over 13 bases. J gave up 9 bases and V 6 bases, and 8 bases lay outside the gene matches. The CDR3 contains 14 residues. CDR3 sequence (DNA): TGTGCCAGCAGCTCCGGACTAGCGGGAGCGGGGCAGTACTTC. It codes for CASSSGLAGAGQYF.

This clonotype was seen more than once but under ten times. The chain recombines TRBV6-5 with TRBJ2-7; the match to TRBD2 covers 12 bases. The CDR3 is 17 amino acids. V shed 0 bases and J 2 bases; nucleotides not matched to a gene: 5. The V gene's germline CDR1 is MNHEY and CDR2 SVGAGI. Here the CDR3 reads CASSYSVTSGRTYEQYF. CDR3 DNA sequence: TGTGCCAGCAGTTACTCGGTGACTAGCGGGAGAACCTACGAGCAGTACTTC.